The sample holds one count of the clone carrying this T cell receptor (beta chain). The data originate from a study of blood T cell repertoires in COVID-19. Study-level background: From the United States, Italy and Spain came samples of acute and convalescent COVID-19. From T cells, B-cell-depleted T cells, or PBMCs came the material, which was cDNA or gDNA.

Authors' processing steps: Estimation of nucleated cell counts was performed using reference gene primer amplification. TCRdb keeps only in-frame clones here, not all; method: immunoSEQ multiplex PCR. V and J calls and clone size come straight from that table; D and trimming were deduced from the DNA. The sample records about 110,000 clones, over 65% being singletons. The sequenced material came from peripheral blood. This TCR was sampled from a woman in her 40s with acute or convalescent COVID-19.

CDR3: CASSILDRSVNEQFF. CDR3 DNA sequence: TGTGCCAGTAGTATTTTGGACAGATCGGTTAATGAGCAGTTCTTC. V is TRBV19 and J is TRBJ2-1; a weak D match, TRBD1 (6 bases). This CDR3 is 15 amino acids long. Germline CDR1 reads LNHDA; CDR2 reads SQIVND (reference sequence). The germline V and J ends were trimmed by 3 bases and 7 bases, with 16 bases remaining between them.